These 22 T cell receptor beta chains originate from one sample sequenced in a study of identical twins. TCRdb processed the 5' RACE reads anew with MiXCR; each CDR3 protein has one entry. The sample has about 480,000 distinct CDR3 sequences, 14% seen once. These data were also reused for a study on yellow fever vaccine responses in identical twins.

Specimen: CD4+ T cells sorted from blood. All receptors derive from a woman younger than 30 in good health.

V and J are TRBV2 and TRBJ1-4; D is uncertain. V shed 8 bases and J shed 0 bases, with 7 bases lying between them. The CDR3 covers 13 residues. The V gene's germline CDR1 is SNHLY and CDR2 FYNNEI. This CDR3 reads CASADATNEKLFF. CDR3 DNA sequence: TGTGCCAGCGCAGATGCAACTAATGAAAAACTGTTTTTT.

The genes are TRBV3-1 and TRBJ2-7, with 8 positions matching TRBD2. Germline loops: CDR1 LGHDT, CDR2 YNNKEL (reference sequence). V lost 4 bases and J lost 7; bases outside the gene matches: 12. The CDR3 has 15 residues. As DNA, the CDR3 is TGTGCCAGCAGCCCCCGCAGCGGGAGACTGGGGGAGCAGTACTTC. Its translation: CASSPRSGRLGEQYF.

This clonotype occurred many times. This chain connects TRBV5-1 to TRBJ2-1, with D possibly being TRBD2 (5 bases). CDR3 length: 12 amino acids. V dropped 2 bases and J dropped 10 bases, with 10 bases sitting between them. CDR1 is SGHRS and CDR2 is YFSETQ in the germline V gene. The CDR3 DNA sequence: TGCGCCAGCAGCTTCCGGGGTGAGGAGCAGTTCTTC. It translates to CASSFRGEEQFF.

This clonotype was counted a few times. This chain connects TRBV7-9 to TRBJ2-2; D unclear. Germline assignment: CDR1 SEHNR and CDR2 FQNEAQ (reference sequence). The length of the CDR3 is 12 residues. Trimming removed 10 bases from V and 3 bases from J, with 9 bases in between. The CDR3 coding sequence is TGTGCCACCGGGTACTACACCGGGGAGCTGTTTTTT. Translating gives CATGYYTGELFF.

The V and J genes are TRBV10-3 and TRBJ1-4; TRBD1 aligns across 10 bases. Trimming cost V 2 bases and J 5 bases; bases outside gene matches: 2. The CDR3 totals 15 residues. CDR1 is ENHRY, CDR2 SYGVKD, per germline. The CDR3 DNA is TGTGCCATCAGTGAGCAGGACAGGGGGAATGAAAAACTGTTTTTT. It specifies CAISEQDRGNEKLFF.

The chain combines TRBV6-5 with TRBJ2-2; 10 nucleotides match TRBD2. The V gene end was trimmed by 4 bases and the J gene end by 0 bases; junction bases not matched to a gene: 5. This CDR3 spans 17 amino acids. CDR1 is MNHEY, CDR2 SVGAGI, per germline. As DNA, the CDR3 is TGTGCCAGCAGTTGGAGCGGGAGGGGTTCGAACACCGGGGAGCTGTTTTTT. This sequence encodes CASSWSGRGSNTGELFF.

This clonotype was recorded a few times. The rearrangement links TRBV27 to TRBJ2-5, with D perhaps matching TRBD2 (6 bases). The CDR3 covers 15 residues. The germline V gene has CDR1 MNHEY and CDR2 SMNVEV (reference sequence). With 0 bases removed from V and 5 bases from J, the gap between germline ends came to 13 bases. As DNA, the CDR3 is TGTGCCAGCAGTTTATCGGGGGGATGGGTGGAGACCCAGTACTTC. As protein: CASSLSGGWVETQYF.

This clonotype was counted between two and nine times. The V call is TRBV24-1, the J call TRBJ2-7; unclear D gene. Per the germline V gene, CDR1 is KGHDR and CDR2 is SFDVKD. V was pared by 5 bases and J by 3 bases, with 7 bases between. The CDR3 is 12 amino acids. CDR3 loop: CATSAGNYEQYF. The CDR3, as DNA: TGTGCCACCAGTGCTGGCAACTACGAGCAGTACTTC.

This clonotype has ten or more counts. V usage is TRBV29-1 and J usage is TRBJ2-7; D is unresolved. This CDR3 is built from 12 residues. V lost 2 bases and J lost 0, with 5 bases in between. CDR1 is SQVTM, CDR2 ANQGSEA, per germline. CDR3 bases: TGCAGCGTTGAACAGAGCTCCTACGAGCAGTACTTC. It encodes CSVEQSSYEQYF.

This clonotype was counted at least ten times. V usage is TRBV28 and J usage is TRBJ2-7; 9 bases line up with TRBD2. J lost 4 bases, V lost 2 bases, and 3 bases had no gene match. The germline V gene has CDR1 MDHEN and CDR2 SYDVKM. The CDR3 is 14 residues long. CDR3 coding DNA: TGTGCCAGCAGTTTACTAGCGGGACGGTACGAGCAGTACTTC. Translated: CASSLLAGRYEQYF.

In this sample, this clonotype turned up many times. The chain combines TRBV20-1 with TRBJ2-3; D is unresolved. Per germline, CDR1 DFQATT and CDR2 SNEGSKA (reference sequence). V was clipped by 0 bases and J by 1 base, with 11 bases between them. This CDR3 region has 15 residues. This CDR3 is CSARDSGYGTDTQYF. The DNA of the CDR3 is TGCAGTGCTAGAGATTCGGGTTATGGCACAGATACGCAGTATTTT.

This clonotype has just a few counts. V and J are TRBV7-2 and TRBJ2-3; 13 bases are shared with TRBD2. The V gene's germline CDR1 is SGHTA and CDR2 FQGNSA. The CDR3 spans 15 residues. V trimming: 2 bases; J trimming: 7 bases; junction bases outside the gene matches: 3. CDR3 residues: CASSLRGLAGNTQYF. The CDR3 nucleotides read TGTGCCAGCAGCTTAAGGGGACTAGCGGGAAATACGCAGTATTTT.

This clonotype was recorded at least ten times. The chain employs TRBV2 and TRBJ2-2, with 12 positions matching TRBD1. V lost 6 bases and J lost 5; bases outside the gene matches: 7. Germline CDR1 reads SNHLY; CDR2 reads FYNNEI. The CDR3 sequence is 16 residues long. CDR3 coding DNA: TGTGCCAGCAGAACCGGGACAGGGGGCCGGACCGGGGAGCTGTTTTTT. Translated, it gives CASRTGTGGRTGELFF. The whole variable domain, filled in from reference TRBV2 and TRBJ2-2, reads EPEVTQTPSHQVTQMGQEVILRCVPISNHLYFYWYRQILGQKVEFLVSFYNNEISEKSEIFDDQFSVERPDGSNFTLKIRSTKLEDSAMYFCASRTGTGGRTGELFFGEGSRLTVL.

V usage is TRBV6-1 and J usage is TRBJ2-4, with D possibly TRBD2 on 5 matching bases. Germline V gene lookup returns CDR1 MNHNS and CDR2 SASEGT. The CDR3 runs 15 residues. V lost 4 bases to trimming and J lost 1 base, with 11 bases between them. DNA for the CDR3: TGTGCCAGCAGTGTAGAGGACTGGGCCAAAAACATTCAGTACTTC. Translating gives CASSVEDWAKNIQYF.

There are a few counts of this clonotype. The chain combines TRBV10-1 with TRBJ2-7; maybe TRBD1 (5 bases). The V and J ends lost 10 bases and 3 bases respectively, with 22 bases between them. In germline, CDR1 is WNHNN, CDR2 SYGVQD (reference sequence). The CDR3 is 15 amino acids. CDR3 sequence: CATPPPHDRVYEQYF. The DNA for the CDR3 is TGCGCCACCCCGCCCCCCCACGACAGAGTCTACGAGCAGTACTTC.

This chain links TRBV20-1 with TRBJ2-5; D call uncertain. CDR3 size: 14 residues. The germline gives CDR1 DFQATT, CDR2 SNEGSKA (reference sequence). Between the trimmed V and J ends, which lost 0 bases and 1 base, there was a span of 9 bases. CDR3 region: CSAREPPGQETQYF. The DNA for the CDR3 is TGCAGTGCTAGAGAACCCCCGGGCCAAGAGACCCAGTACTTC.

The V gene is TRBV7-9, the J gene TRBJ2-7; D is unresolved. V shed 5 bases and J shed 5 bases, with 10 bases lying between them. Germline loops: CDR1 SEHNR, CDR2 FQNEAQ (reference sequence). There are 12 residues in the CDR3. Written as DNA, the CDR3 is TGTGCCAGCAGCGAAAGGGTCAACGAGCAGTACTTC. Its protein product is CASSERVNEQYF.

The J gene is TRBJ2-1, the V gene TRBV19; 11 bases line up with TRBD2. Germline V CDR1 and CDR2: LNHDA, SQIVND (reference sequence). Trimming cost V 3 bases and J 13 bases; bases outside gene matches: 5. There are 13 residues in the CDR3. The CDR3 DNA is TGTGCCAGTAGTATGATGGGACTAGCGGAACAGTTCTTC. It specifies CASSMMGLAEQFF.

This chain links TRBV11-2 with TRBJ2-1; possibly TRBD2 for D (6 bases). From germline, CDR1 is SGHAT and CDR2 FQNNGV. The CDR3 runs to 17 residues. V lost 0 bases to trimming and J lost 2 bases, with 14 bases between them. The CDR3 DNA sequence: TGTGCCAGCAGCTTAGAGGTGGCGGGACTGACCTACAATGAGCAGTTCTTC. This encodes CASSLEVAGLTYNEQFF.

This clonotype has just a few counts. The V gene is TRBV6-2 or TRBV6-3, the J gene TRBJ2-1, with D possibly being TRBD1 (6 bases). The CDR3 length is 14 residues. Trimming took 7 bases from V and 8 from J, leaving 18 bases between them. Looked up from germline, CDR1 is MNHEY and CDR2 is SVGEGT. The CDR3 here is CASTSTGTGYEQFF. As DNA, the CDR3 is TGTGCCAGCACCTCAACAGGGACCGGCTATGAGCAGTTCTTC.

V gene TRBV6-5 combines with J gene TRBJ2-7; D is uncertain. Trimming shortened V by 3 bases and J by 1 base, and 7 bases separated the two germline ends. The CDR3 length is 13 residues. Germline CDR1 reads MNHEY; CDR2 reads SVGAGI. The CDR3 protein is CASSYTTSYEQYF. CDR3 DNA sequence: TGTGCCAGCAGTTATACTACTTCCTACGAGCAGTACTTC.

This clonotype has only a few counts. J is TRBJ2-2 and V is TRBV5-1, with D possibly being TRBD1 (6 bases). Germline V gives CDR1 SGHRS, CDR2 YFSETQ. The CDR3 has 13 residues. Deletions cut 6 bases from V and 6 bases from J, with 12 bases between. The CDR3 is CASNKQGAGELFF. The CDR3 DNA reads as TGCGCCAGCAACAAACAGGGTGCCGGGGAGCTGTTTTTT.